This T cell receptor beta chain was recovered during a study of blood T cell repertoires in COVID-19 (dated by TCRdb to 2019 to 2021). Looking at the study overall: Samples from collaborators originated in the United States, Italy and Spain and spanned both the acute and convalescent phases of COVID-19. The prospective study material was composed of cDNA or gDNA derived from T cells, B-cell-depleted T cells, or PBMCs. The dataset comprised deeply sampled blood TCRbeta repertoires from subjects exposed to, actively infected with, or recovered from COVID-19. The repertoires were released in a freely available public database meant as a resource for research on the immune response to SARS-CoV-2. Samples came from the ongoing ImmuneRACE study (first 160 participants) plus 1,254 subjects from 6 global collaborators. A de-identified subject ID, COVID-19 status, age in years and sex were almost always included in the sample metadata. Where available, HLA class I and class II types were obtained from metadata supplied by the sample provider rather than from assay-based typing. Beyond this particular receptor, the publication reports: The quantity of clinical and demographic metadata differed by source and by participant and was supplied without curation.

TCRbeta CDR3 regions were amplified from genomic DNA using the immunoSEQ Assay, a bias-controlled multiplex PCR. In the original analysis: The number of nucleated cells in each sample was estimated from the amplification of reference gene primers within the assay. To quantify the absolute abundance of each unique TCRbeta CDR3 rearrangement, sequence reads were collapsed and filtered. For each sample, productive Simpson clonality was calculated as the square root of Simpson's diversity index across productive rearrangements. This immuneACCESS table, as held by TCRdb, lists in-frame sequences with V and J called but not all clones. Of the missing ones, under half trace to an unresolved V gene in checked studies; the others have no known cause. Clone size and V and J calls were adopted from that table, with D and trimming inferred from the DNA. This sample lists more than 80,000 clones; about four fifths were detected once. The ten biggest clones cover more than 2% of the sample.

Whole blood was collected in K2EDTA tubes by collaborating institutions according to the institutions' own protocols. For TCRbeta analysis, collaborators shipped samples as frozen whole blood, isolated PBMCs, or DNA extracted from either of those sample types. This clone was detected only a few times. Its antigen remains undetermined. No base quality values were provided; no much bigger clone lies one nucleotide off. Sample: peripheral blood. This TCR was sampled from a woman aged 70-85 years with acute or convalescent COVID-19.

The DNA is TGTGCTTCATTGCGGGGGGTTTCCAACAATGAGCAGTTCTTC. Its protein reads: CASLRGVSNNEQFF. The rearranged chain carries TRBV12-5 and TRBJ2-1; 8 nucleotides in the junction match TRBD2. V loses 11 bases at its end and J loses 5 bases; junction bases beyond the gene matches: 11. The germline V gene encodes CDR1 LGHNT and CDR2 FRNRAP. Spanning cysteine to phenylalanine, the CDR3 consists of 14 amino acids. The sequence is cut down to CDR3 DNA, 42 bases in frame from base 1. Reference TRBV12-5 and TRBJ2-1 genes cover what lies past the CDR3, so the full variable domain is DARVTQTPRHKVTEMGQEVTMRCQPILGHNTVFWYRQTMMQGLELLAYFRNRAPLDDSGMPKDRFSAEMPDATLATLKIQPSEPRDSAVYFCASLRGVSNNEQFFGPGTRLTVL.